Following are 15 T cell receptor beta chains from one sample sequenced in a study of post-analysis software for immune sequencing data. Unique-molecular-identifier-tagged TCR beta cDNA libraries were used. TCRdb analysed the PCR reads with MiXCR anew, one entry per CDR3 protein. Of some 690,000 distinct CDR3 sequences listed, 30% are singletons. Their recognized antigens are unknown. Findings and limits, study-wide: Among four or five TRBV segments more frequent in patients than controls were TRBV5-6, TRBV5-1 and TRBV20-1.

Sequencing was done on a sample of blood. All receptors derive from a girl between 10 and 17 years old with multiple sclerosis.

The gene calls are TRBV27 and TRBJ1-5; unclear D gene. The germline V gene encodes CDR1 MNHEY and CDR2 SMNVEV (reference sequence). Trimming took off 2 bases at V and 2 bases at J, with 4 bases between the two ends. The CDR3 consists of 13 residues. The CDR3 bases are TGTGCCAGCAGTTTACACGGCAATCAGCCCCAGCATTTT. Translation: CASSLHGNQPQHF.

This clonotype has only one observation. The V gene is TRBV4-3, the J gene TRBJ2-4; no clear D gene. Matching the DNA end better, TRBJ2-7 makes the J call doubtful. The CDR3 sequence is 15 residues long. Germline V lookup: CDR1 LGHNA, CDR2 YSLEER. The CDR3 protein is CASSQELARTYEQYF. The CDR3 nucleotides read TGCGCCAGCAGCCAAGAATTGGCGCGTACCTACGAGCAGTACTTC.

The chain has TRBV29-1 and TRBJ1-4; D may be TRBD1 (5 bases). This CDR3 spans 11 amino acids. V was pared by 4 bases and J by 5 bases, with 5 bases between. Germline CDR1 reads SQVTM; CDR2 reads ANQGSEA. Written as DNA, the CDR3 is TGCAGCGTTGGGGGGAATGAAAAACTGTTTTTT. Protein: CSVGGNEKLFF.

V and J are TRBV4-3 and TRBJ2-7; TRBD2 aligns across 11 bases. The germline CDR1 and CDR2 sequences are LGHNA and YSLEER. The CDR3 sequence is 19 residues long. V shed 1 base, J shed 0 bases, and the junction held 11 bases outside the gene matches. As DNA, the CDR3 is TGCGCCAGCAGCCAAGCGTGGACTAGCGGGCTAGGGAGCTCCTACGAGCAGTACTTC. Protein sequence: CASSQAWTSGLGSSYEQYF.

This chain connects TRBV11-2 to TRBJ1-4; the D gene is possibly TRBD1 (5 bases). The CDR3 loop spans 16 amino acids. The germline V gene has CDR1 SGHAT and CDR2 FQNNGV. V was clipped by 5 bases and J by 4 bases, with 17 bases between them. The CDR3 loop is CASSHLRGGDNEKLFF. For the CDR3, the DNA is TGTGCCAGCAGCCATCTCCGGGGGGGGGATAATGAAAAACTGTTTTTT.

This clonotype was recorded many times. The genes are TRBV29-1 and TRBJ2-1, with D uncertain. V lost 1 base and J 8 bases, leaving 12 bases between the germline ends. Germline V lookup: CDR1 SQVTM, CDR2 ANQGSEA. The CDR3 consists of 13 residues. DNA for the CDR3: TGCAGCGTTGAAGTTGCGAGAATCGATGAGCAGTTCTTC. Amino acids: CSVEVARIDEQFF.

This clonotype has just a few counts. This chain connects TRBV10-3 to TRBJ2-3, with D perhaps given as TRBD1 or TRBD2 (5 bases each). The CDR3 sequence is 15 residues long. Germline V gives CDR1 ENHRY, CDR2 SYGVKD. V lost 10 bases to trimming and J lost 5 bases, with 22 bases between them. Written as DNA, the CDR3 is TGTGCCACCCGAGGGGCGCCTCCCCTTGGAGATACGCAGTATTTT. This codes for CATRGAPPLGDTQYF.

The V call is TRBV6-6, the J call TRBJ1-5; no reliable D call. Looked up from germline, CDR1 is MNHNY and CDR2 is SVGAGI (reference sequence). CDR3 length: 14 amino acids. The germline V and J ends were trimmed by 6 bases and 4 bases, with 13 bases remaining between them. The CDR3 region is CASRRAGLNQPQHF. For the CDR3, the DNA is TGTGCCAGCAGGCGGGCAGGCCTAAATCAGCCCCAGCATTTT.

This chain connects TRBV7-2 to TRBJ2-2; the D is unclear. This CDR3 is 14 amino acids long. CDR1 and CDR2 (germline): SGHTA, FQGNSA. V was pared by 5 bases and J by 0 bases, with 7 bases between. CDR3 loop: CASSREANTGELFF. The CDR3 DNA reads as TGTGCCAGCAGCCGAGAGGCGAACACCGGGGAGCTGTTTTTT.

The chain uses TRBV18 and TRBJ1-4; D not resolved. The CDR3 has 15 residues. V lost 4 bases, J lost 8 bases, and 17 bases lay in between. Germline values: CDR1 KGHSH, CDR2 LQKENI. The CDR3 here is CASSLTVTSSEKLFF. As DNA, the CDR3 is TGTGCCAGCTCACTTACGGTGACATCTTCAGAAAAACTGTTTTTT.

The chain is built from TRBV20-1 and TRBJ2-1; D remains unclear. The end of the DNA aligns better with TRBJ2-7, so the J call may be wrong. The V gene's germline CDR1 is DFQATT and CDR2 SNEGSKA (reference sequence). CDR3 size: 17 residues. CDR3 bases: TGCAGTGCTAGAGATCTCAACTACGCTAACTCCTACAATGAGCAGTACTTC. Amino acids: CSARDLNYANSYNEQYF.

The chain couples TRBV5-6 to TRBJ2-5; 10 positions agree with TRBD2. The CDR3 is made up of 17 amino acids. Germline lookup yields CDR1 SGHDT and CDR2 YYEEEE. J gave up 5 bases and V 1 base, and 11 bases lay outside the gene matches. The DNA for the CDR3 is TGTGCCAGCAGCTTGCTATTTAGCGGGGGGCGTTCTGAGACCCAGTACTTC. Amino acids: CASSLLFSGGRSETQYF.

This clonotype has more than one count but fewer than ten. The V and J genes are TRBV5-5 and TRBJ2-3; 11 nucleotides line up with TRBD2. The germline V gene has CDR1 SGHKS and CDR2 YYEKEE (reference sequence). The CDR3 is made up of 15 amino acids. V shed 0 bases and J 6 bases; nucleotides not matched to a gene: 3. The CDR3 DNA reads as TGTGCCAGCAGCTTGGAGGGACTAGCGGTGGATACGCAGTATTTT. As protein: CASSLEGLAVDTQYF.

The chain has TRBV20-1 and TRBJ2-1, with D perhaps assigned TRBD1 or TRBD2 (5 bases each). With 3 bases removed from V and 10 bases from J, the gap between germline ends came to 10 bases. The CDR3 totals 11 residues. CDR1 DFQATT and CDR2 SNEGSKA come from the germline V gene (reference sequence). CDR3 loop: CSASGTSEQFF. The CDR3, as DNA: TGCAGTGCTAGCGGGACCTCGGAGCAGTTCTTC.

Regarding this clonotype: Because it lacks the conserved phenylalanine or tryptophan at the end, this CDR3 is likely a read error. The chain recombines TRBV5-1 with TRBJ1-1, with unresolved D. CDR3 length: 14 residues. V gave up 2 bases and J gave up 4 bases, with 12 bases separating them. Germline CDR1 and CDR2: SGHRS and YFSETQ. CDR3 amino acids: CASSLGQRPTEAFI. CDR3 nucleotide sequence: TGCGCCAGCAGCTTAGGGCAGAGGCCCACTGAAGCTTTCATT.